The clone carrying this T cell receptor (beta chain) was seen ten or more times. Its antigen is not identified. CDR3 length equals 14 residues. Germline-derived CDR1 and CDR2 are ENHRY and SYGVKD. V lost 4 bases to trimming and J lost 8 bases, with 15 bases between them. The sample is drawn from a study of T cells in Graves' hyperthyroidism and ophthalmopathy. Findings of the study overall: Blood also showed most of the thyroid clonotypes that were expanded above 0.001.

RNA transcripts provided the source from which TCR beta CDR3 regions were amplified. The HTBI set primed first-round TCR CDR3 RT-PCR. Using its own MiXCR run on the multiplex PCR reads, TCRdb lists one record per CDR3 protein. This sample yields roughly 660,000 distinct CDR3 sequences, of which around 15% are seen a single time; roughly a sixth belongs to the top ten. The receptor's source is a man aged 50 or older with Graves' hyperthyroidism. The specimen sequenced was blood. The chain employs TRBV10-3 and TRBJ2-4, with D possibly being TRBD1 (6 bases). The CDR3 loop is CAISGKGEWDIQYF. Here the CDR3 DNA reads TGTGCCATCAGTGGCAAGGGGGAGTGGGACATTCAGTACTTC.